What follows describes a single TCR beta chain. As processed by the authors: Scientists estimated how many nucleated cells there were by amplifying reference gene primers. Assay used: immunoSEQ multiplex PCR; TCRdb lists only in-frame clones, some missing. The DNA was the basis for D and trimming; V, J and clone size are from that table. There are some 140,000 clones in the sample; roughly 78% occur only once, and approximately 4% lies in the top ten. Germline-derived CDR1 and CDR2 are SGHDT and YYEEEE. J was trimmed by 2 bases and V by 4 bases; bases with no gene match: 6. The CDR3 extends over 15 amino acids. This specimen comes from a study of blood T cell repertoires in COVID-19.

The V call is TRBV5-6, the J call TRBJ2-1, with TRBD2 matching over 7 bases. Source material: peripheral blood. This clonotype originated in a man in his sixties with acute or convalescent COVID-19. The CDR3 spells CASSPGEGPYNEQFF. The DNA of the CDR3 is TGTGCCAGCAGCCCGGGGGAGGGCCCCTACAATGAGCAGTTCTTC.